This paragraph covers one T cell receptor (beta chain) sequence. This specimen belongs to a study of response to subunit inactivated influenza vaccine. TCRdb reprocessed the RT-PCR reads with MiXCR, giving one entry per CDR3 protein. The sample lists approximately 480,000 distinct CDR3 sequences, 11% occurring once. The source is a man aged 50-59 years who received an inactivated influenza vaccine. The sample consisted of PBMCs from blood, taken 40 to 50 days after vaccination.

The chain's CDR3 is CASSLEGKDYGYTF. The CDR3 bases are TGCGCCAGCAGCTTGGAGGGCAAGGACTATGGCTACACCTTC. The V and J genes are TRBV5-1 and TRBJ1-2; D is unclear. Per germline, CDR1 SGHRS and CDR2 YFSETQ. With 0 bases removed from V and 3 bases from J, the gap between germline ends came to 9 bases. The CDR3 sequence is 14 residues long. Based on the CDR3 plus reference TRBV5-1 and TRBJ1-2, the full variable domain is KAGVTQTPRYLIKTRGQQVTLSCSPISGHRSVSWYQQTPGQGLQFLFEYFSETQRNKGNFPGRFSGRQFSNSRSEMNVSTLELGDSALYLCASSLEGKDYGYTFGSGTRLTVV.